This T cell receptor beta chain was documented in a study of control samples from healthy donors and cancer patients. The CDR3 contains 14 residues. Germline CDR1 and CDR2: KGHSH and LQKENI. The V end was cut by 6 bases, the J end by 0 bases, with 11 bases between. Profiled with immunoSEQ multiplex PCR; TCRdb holds only in-frame clones, not every one. The data show roughly 130,000 clones, approximately 94% seen once. The chain couples TRBV18 to TRBJ1-1, with unresolved D. Material for sequencing was PBMCs. The clonotype comes from a man aged 50 to 60 with head and neck cancer. The DNA of the CDR3 is TGTGCCAGCTCTGGCTGGACGCTGAACACTGAAGCTTTCTTT. Its translation is CASSGWTLNTEAFF.